A single TCR beta chain is shown here with its context. Its antigen is as yet unknown. The repertoire was sequenced with immunoSEQ multiplex PCR; TCRdb's copy has only in-frame clones and lacks some. The sample holds more than 90,000 clones, more than 80% seen once. Autoimmune disease history or systemic immunosuppression was exclusionary. This specimen comes from a study of OX40 agonist ivuxolimab in advanced cancers. Study results and caveats: Expansion of clones was among the lowest in partial responders at 0.1-3.0 mg/kg. Low levels of normalized T-cell clonal expansion also appeared in some nonresponders.

The sequence was collected from an adult with an advanced solid tumor such as melanoma, head and neck, liver or kidney cancer. Material: CD4+ or CD8+ T cells sorted from blood, obtained in a trial of the OX40 agonist ivuxolimab.

CDR3 in amino acids: CASSGIGGGNTIYF. DNA for the CDR3: TGTGCCAGCAGCGGCATAGGTGGCGGAAACACCATATATTTT. The J gene is TRBJ1-3, the V gene TRBV5-6, with D unclear. Per the germline V gene, CDR1 is SGHDT and CDR2 is YYEEEE. V shed 4 bases and J shed 4 bases, with 12 bases lying between them. The CDR3 is 14 residues long.